Shown below are 32 T cell receptor beta chains from a single sample sequenced in a study of blood T cell repertoires in COVID-19. Here immunoSEQ multiplex PCR was the method, and the copy in TCRdb shows in-frame clones only, minus some. This sample has around 300,000 clones, with about 90% found just once. The sample taken for sequencing was PBMCs or T cells enriched from blood (not recorded which). These receptor sequences come from a man aged 25-45 years who had recovered from COVID-19.

This chain links TRBV11-1 with TRBJ2-7; TRBD1 aligns across 10 bases. From germline, CDR1 is SGHAT and CDR2 FQDESV (reference sequence). The V segment lost 6 bases and the J segment 2 bases; nucleotides outside the gene matches: 7. The CDR3 length is 15 residues. CDR3 protein: CASSQPGQGPYEQYF. CDR3 sequence (DNA): TGTGCCAGCAGTCAACCGGGACAGGGGCCCTACGAGCAGTACTTC.

Regarding this clone: Other DNA variants within this sample encode the same CDR3. The J gene is TRBJ2-7, the V gene TRBV11-2, with D perhaps TRBD2 (6 bases). Trimming removed 3 bases at V and 6 bases at J, with 12 bases between. The germline V gene encodes CDR1 SGHAT and CDR2 FQNNGV. The CDR3 runs 13 residues. The CDR3 DNA is TGTGCCAGCAGCTTCGGGACTGTTGGCGAGCAGTACTTC. Its protein is CASSFGTVGEQYF.

The chain joins TRBV3-1 (or the pseudogene TRBV3-2) to TRBJ2-1, with 9 bases matching TRBD2. The germline V gene encodes CDR1 LGHDT and CDR2 YNNKEL (reference sequence). CDR3 length: 16 amino acids. With V trimmed by 7 bases and J by 0 bases, 7 bases remained unmatched. As DNA, the CDR3 is TGTGCCAGCACCCCGCGGGGGGGCCTCTCCTACAATGAGCAGTTCTTC. Translated: CASTPRGGLSYNEQFF.

This chain links TRBV23-1 with TRBJ2-7; D uncertain. Being an ORF, TRBV23-1 has a function that is uncertain. The CDR3 is 13 amino acids. V was shortened by 6 bases and J by 3 bases, with 12 bases between the two germline ends. The CDR3 sequence: CASSRAERYEQYF. As DNA, the CDR3 is TGCGCCAGCAGCCGCGCGGAGCGCTACGAGCAGTACTTC.

The CDR3 spells CATSRDAVNGELFF. The CDR3 DNA follows: TGTGCCACCAGCAGAGATGCGGTCAACGGGGAGCTGTTTTTT. The chain recombines TRBV15 with TRBJ2-2; D uncertain. The CDR3 length is 14 residues. Germline assignment: CDR1 LNHNV and CDR2 YYDKDF (reference sequence). Trimming left V 0 bases short and J 7 bases short, with 9 bases between.

This clone appeared a few times. The chain has TRBV11-2 and TRBJ1-6; 12 positions match TRBD1. V was pared by 0 bases and J by 7 bases, with 4 bases of the junction left unmatched. Germline lookup yields CDR1 SGHAT and CDR2 FQNNGV. The CDR3 has 17 residues. CDR3 nucleotides: TGTGCCAGCAGCTTAGATCGAGGGACAGGGGGCAATTCACCCCTCCACTTT. Amino acid sequence: CASSLDRGTGGNSPLHF.

The chain combines TRBV4-2 with TRBJ1-5; TRBD1 aligns across 8 bases. V gave up 4 bases and J gave up 4 bases; unmatched junction bases: 9. The CDR3 extends over 16 amino acids. Germline V gene sequence: CDR1 LGHNA, CDR2 YNFKEQ. CDR3 loop: CASSPTGASGNQPQHF. The CDR3 region has the DNA TGTGCCAGCAGCCCGACAGGGGCCAGCGGGAATCAGCCCCAGCATTTT.

Only one count was recorded for this clone. J is TRBJ2-1 and V is TRBV7-2; 10 nucleotides agree with TRBD2. Unmatched junction bases numbered 7, after V lost 0 bases and J lost 14 bases. Per the germline V gene, CDR1 is SGHTA and CDR2 is FQGNSA. This CDR3 has 14 amino acids. CDR3 protein: CASSLAPSAGGKFF. CDR3 nucleotide sequence: TGTGCCAGCAGCTTAGCCCCCTCAGCGGGGGGGAAGTTCTTC.

This clone has a single count. The gene calls are TRBV7-9 and TRBJ2-5; 8 bases are a match to TRBD1. Trimming removed 5 bases from V and 4 bases from J; junction bases left unmatched: 6. The CDR3 runs to 14 residues. CDR1 is SEHNR, CDR2 FQNEAQ, per germline (reference sequence). This CDR3 is CASSLGQAVETQYF. CDR3 DNA: TGTGCCAGCAGCCTGGGACAGGCCGTAGAGACCCAGTACTTC.

The chain joins TRBV5-6 to TRBJ2-7; 7 bases map to TRBD1. Losses at the gene ends were 4 bases for V and 0 bases for J; bases not matched to a gene: 7. The CDR3 contains 15 residues. Germline assignment: CDR1 SGHDT and CDR2 YYEEEE. The CDR3 sequence is CASSPPTGLSYEQYF. The CDR3 DNA reads as TGTGCCAGCAGCCCCCCGACAGGGCTCTCCTACGAGCAGTACTTC.

The chain's CDR3 is CASSELGSTGEQYF. For the CDR3, the DNA is TGTGCCAGCAGTGAATTGGGCAGCACCGGAGAGCAGTACTTC. The rearrangement joins TRBV2 to TRBJ2-7, with D unresolved. This CDR3 region has 14 residues. The germline V gene has CDR1 SNHLY and CDR2 FYNNEI. V was trimmed by 2 bases and J by 7 bases, leaving 15 bases between them.

The chain carries TRBV2 and TRBJ1-4, with TRBD1 matching 7 bases. CDR1 SNHLY and CDR2 FYNNEI come from the germline V gene. V was pared by 7 bases and J by 3 bases, with 8 bases of the junction left unmatched. The length of the CDR3 is 15 residues. CDR3 sequence reads: CASKLTDRANEKLFF. In DNA form, the CDR3 reads TGTGCCAGCAAACTAACCGACAGGGCTAATGAAAAACTGTTTTTT.

The V and J genes are TRBV13 and TRBJ2-7; TRBD1 matches 9 bases. Germline loops: CDR1 PRHDT, CDR2 FYEKMQ (reference sequence). The CDR3 loop spans 14 amino acids. V lost 6 bases, J lost 6 bases, and 9 bases stayed unmatched. DNA for the CDR3: TGTGCCAGCAGTATCCGGGACAGGGTCTTCGAGCAGTACTTC. Amino acids: CASSIRDRVFEQYF.

This clone appeared a single time. V gene TRBV11-2 combines with J gene TRBJ2-2, with D perhaps TRBD2 (7 bases). This CDR3 comprises 14 residues. The germline CDR1 and CDR2 sequences are SGHAT and FQNNGV. V lost 2 bases and J 7 bases, leaving 11 bases between the germline ends. Written as DNA, the CDR3 is TGTGCCAGCAGCTTACCAGGGGAGGGCGGGGAGCTGTTTTTT. It encodes CASSLPGEGGELFF. The full variable domain, in which reference TRBV11-2 and TRBJ2-2 provide the parts outside the CDR3, is EAGVAQSPRYKIIEKRQSVAFWCNPISGHATLYWYQQILGQGPKLLIQFQNNGVVDDSQLPKDRFSAERLKGVDSTLKIQPAKLEDSAVYLCASSLPGEGGELFFGEGSRLTVL.

The chain has TRBV7-3 and TRBJ2-3, with 9 bases aligning to TRBD2. The CDR3 runs 15 residues. The V segment lost 4 bases and the J segment 0 bases; nucleotides outside the gene matches: 2. CDR1 and CDR2 (germline): SGHTA, FQGTGA. The CDR3 DNA sequence: TGTGCCAGCAGCTCCCTAGCGGGGAGCACAGATACGCAGTATTTT. Amino acids: CASSSLAGSTDTQYF.

The V call is TRBV18, the J call TRBJ1-1, with D unresolved. Looked up from germline, CDR1 is KGHSH and CDR2 is LQKENI. The CDR3 has 13 amino acids. V lost 3 bases, J lost 11 bases, and 16 bases lay in between. The CDR3 nucleotides are TGTGCCAGCTCACCCGACGTCCCCTCCGGGGCTTTCTTT. The encoded protein is CASSPDVPSGAFF.

The V gene is TRBV12-5, the J gene TRBJ2-5; 7 positions match TRBD2. V lost 3 bases and J lost 5; bases outside the gene matches: 3. The CDR3 contains 13 residues. Germline loops: CDR1 LGHNT, CDR2 FRNRAP. The CDR3: CASGFVGGETQYF. For the CDR3, the DNA is TGTGCTAGTGGTTTCGTCGGGGGGGAGACCCAGTACTTC. Using reference TRBV12-5 and TRBJ2-5 for the parts outside the CDR3, the full variable domain is DARVTQTPRHKVTEMGQEVTMRCQPILGHNTVFWYRQTMMQGLELLAYFRNRAPLDDSGMPKDRFSAEMPDATLATLKIQPSEPRDSAVYFCASGFVGGETQYFGPGTRLLVL.

This rearrangement joins TRBV5-1 to TRBJ1-2; D unresolved. V was trimmed by 3 bases and J by 2 bases, leaving 14 bases between them. The length of the CDR3 is 15 residues. Germline CDR1 and CDR2: SGHRS and YFSETQ. The CDR3 bases are TGCGCCAGCAGCTCCATTCCGGGATCCAACTATGGCTACACCTTC. This sequence encodes CASSSIPGSNYGYTF.

The V call is TRBV11-1, the J call TRBJ2-7; D unresolved. Trimming cost V 7 bases and J 0 bases, with 16 bases left between them. The CDR3 runs to 15 residues. Germline CDR1 and CDR2: SGHAT and FQDESV (reference sequence). The CDR3 loop reads CASNPRNGISYEQYF. CDR3 in DNA: TGTGCCAGCAATCCCAGGAACGGAATCTCCTACGAGCAGTACTTC.

V gene TRBV30 combines with J gene TRBJ2-2; a weak D match, TRBD1 (5 bases). CDR1 GTSNPN and CDR2 SVGIG come from the germline V gene (reference sequence). V shed 0 bases and J shed 6 bases, with 5 bases lying between them. The CDR3 loop spans 12 amino acids. DNA of the CDR3: TGTGCCTGGAGTGTAGGGGCCGGGGAGCTGTTTTTT. Translation gives CAWSVGAGELFF. Full variable domain (outside the CDR3, taken from reference TRBV30 and TRBJ2-2): SQTIHQWPATLVQPVGSPLSLECTVEGTSNPNLYWYRQAAGRGLQLLFYSVGIGQISSEVPQNLSASRPQDRQFILSSKKLLLSDSGFYLCAWSVGAGELFFGEGSRLTVL.

The rearrangement uses TRBV7-9 and TRBJ2-7, with 10 bases lining up with TRBD1. The CDR3 length is 14 residues. CDR1 and CDR2 from the germline V gene are SEHNR and FQNEAQ (reference sequence). V lost 2 bases, J lost 3 bases, and 1 base stayed unmatched. CDR3 protein: CASSLRDRGYEQYF. CDR3 nucleotides: TGTGCCAGCAGCTTACGGGACAGGGGCTACGAGCAGTACTTC.

This clone occurred a few times. V usage is TRBV7-6 and J usage is TRBJ1-1, with D possibly TRBD1 on 5 matching bases. Trimming removed 6 bases from V and 1 base from J, with 9 bases in between. CDR1 and CDR2 (germline): SGHVS, FNYEAQ. The CDR3 length is 13 residues. The chain's CDR3 is CASRKGWNTEAFF. The CDR3 DNA follows: TGTGCCAGCAGAAAGGGGTGGAACACTGAAGCTTTCTTT.

J is TRBJ2-2 and V is TRBV18; the match to TRBD1 covers 7 bases. From germline, CDR1 is KGHSH and CDR2 LQKENI. The CDR3 contains 14 residues. V lost 7 bases and J lost 4; bases outside the gene matches: 6. Here the CDR3 reads CASFDRVFTGELFF. The CDR3 nucleotides are TGTGCCAGCTTCGACAGGGTCTTCACCGGGGAGCTGTTTTTT. Supplemented by reference TRBV18 and TRBJ2-2, the full variable domain reads NAGVMQNPRHLVRRRGQEARLRCSPMKGHSHVYWYRQLPEEGLKFMVYLQKENIIDESGMPKERFSAEFPKEGPSILRIQQVVRGDSAAYFCASFDRVFTGELFFGEGSRLTVL.

This clone was observed a single time. The chain has TRBV5-1 and TRBJ2-5; 14 bases line up with TRBD2. From germline, CDR1 is SGHRS and CDR2 YFSETQ. Trimming removed 4 bases from V and 5 bases from J; junction bases left unmatched: 10. This CDR3 has 17 amino acids. In DNA, the CDR3 is TGCGCCAGCAGCGGTCGGACTAGCGGGGGGCCCGGGGAGACCCAGTACTTC. It encodes CASSGRTSGGPGETQYF.

This sequence joins TRBV7-2 and TRBJ2-7; the D gene is possibly TRBD1 (5 bases). V was cut by 5 bases and J by 4 bases, with 9 bases left in between. This CDR3 is 12 amino acids long. From germline, CDR1 is SGHTA and CDR2 FQGNSA. The CDR3 spells CASSARVYEQYF. CDR3 bases: TGTGCCAGCAGCGCCAGGGTTTACGAGCAGTACTTC.

J is TRBJ2-1 and V is TRBV9; 7 bases map to TRBD1. The CDR3 runs 15 residues. Germline CDR1 and CDR2: SGDLS and YYNGEE. V shed 0 bases, J shed 8 bases, and the junction held 8 bases outside the gene matches. The CDR3 loop is CASSVAGTALDEQFF. DNA of the CDR3: TGTGCCAGCAGCGTAGCTGGGACAGCTCTCGATGAGCAGTTCTTC.

The chain employs TRBV9 and TRBJ2-3; D unclear. The CDR3 loop spans 16 amino acids. Germline values: CDR1 SGDLS, CDR2 YYNGEE. Trimming took off 0 bases at V and 2 bases at J, with 13 bases between the two ends. The CDR3 DNA reads TGTGCCAGCAGCGTAGAAGGCGGAGCACACACAGATACGCAGTATTTT. It encodes CASSVEGGAHTDTQYF.

The genes are TRBV10-1 and TRBJ1-1, with D possibly TRBD1 on 6 matching bases. With 7 bases removed from V and 0 bases from J, the gap between germline ends came to 12 bases. The CDR3 runs 14 residues. CDR1 and CDR2 from the germline V gene are WNHNN and SYGVQD (reference sequence). The CDR3 DNA reads TGCGCCAGCACCGCGGACAGATTGAACACTGAAGCTTTCTTT. The encoded protein is CASTADRLNTEAFF.

This clone was seen a handful of times. Within the sample, other DNA sequences also encode this same CDR3. The J gene is TRBJ2-2, the V gene TRBV30; D is possibly TRBD1 (6 bases). In germline, CDR1 is GTSNPN, CDR2 SVGIG (reference sequence). Between the trimmed V and J ends, which lost 1 base and 3 bases, there was a span of 12 bases. The CDR3 is 15 amino acids. CDR3 sequence reads: CAWSGGGRYTGELFF. The CDR3 DNA reads as TGTGCCTGGAGTGGAGGGGGACGATACACCGGGGAGCTGTTTTTT.

The chain employs TRBV30 and TRBJ2-5; the match to TRBD2 covers 10 bases. CDR1 and CDR2 (germline): GTSNPN, SVGIG (reference sequence). The CDR3 sequence is 14 residues long. Losses at the gene ends were 4 bases for V and 2 bases for J; bases not matched to a gene: 4. The CDR3 region has the DNA TGTGCCTGGATAGAGCGGGGGGGGCAAGAGACCCAGTACTTC. This sequence encodes CAWIERGGQETQYF.

V is TRBV7-2 and J is TRBJ2-7, with a weak D call TRBD2 (6 bases). Germline loops: CDR1 SGHTA, CDR2 FQGNSA. The CDR3 length is 17 residues. Between the trimmed V and J ends, which lost 5 bases and 0 bases, there was a span of 20 bases. The CDR3 reads CASSLDEVRDFSYEQYF. CDR3 nucleotides: TGTGCCAGCAGCCTAGATGAGGTTCGGGACTTCTCCTACGAGCAGTACTTC.

The chain has TRBV19 and TRBJ2-1, with D possibly matching TRBD1 (6 bases). Trimming pared 5 bases from V and 9 bases from J, leaving 17 bases between. CDR1 and CDR2 (germline): LNHDA, SQIVND (reference sequence). This CDR3 comprises 14 residues. CDR3 coding DNA: TGTGCCAGTAGTTCCATGTCAGGGGACGCTGAGCAGTTCTTC. This gives the protein CASSSMSGDAEQFF.